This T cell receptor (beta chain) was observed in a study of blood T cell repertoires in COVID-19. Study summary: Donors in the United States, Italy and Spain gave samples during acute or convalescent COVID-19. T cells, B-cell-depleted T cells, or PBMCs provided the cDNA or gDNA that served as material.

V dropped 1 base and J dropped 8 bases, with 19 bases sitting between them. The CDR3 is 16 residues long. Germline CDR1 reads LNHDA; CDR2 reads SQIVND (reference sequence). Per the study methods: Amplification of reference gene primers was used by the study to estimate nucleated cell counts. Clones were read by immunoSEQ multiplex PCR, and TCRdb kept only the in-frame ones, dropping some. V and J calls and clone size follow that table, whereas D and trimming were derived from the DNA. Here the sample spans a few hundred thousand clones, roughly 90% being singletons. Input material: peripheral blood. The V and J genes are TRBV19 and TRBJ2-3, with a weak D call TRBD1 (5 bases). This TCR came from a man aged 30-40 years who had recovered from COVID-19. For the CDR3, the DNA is TGTGCCAGTAGTATAGCAAGGGGTGGAAGCCTCGGTACGCAGTATTTT. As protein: CASSIARGGSLGTQYF.